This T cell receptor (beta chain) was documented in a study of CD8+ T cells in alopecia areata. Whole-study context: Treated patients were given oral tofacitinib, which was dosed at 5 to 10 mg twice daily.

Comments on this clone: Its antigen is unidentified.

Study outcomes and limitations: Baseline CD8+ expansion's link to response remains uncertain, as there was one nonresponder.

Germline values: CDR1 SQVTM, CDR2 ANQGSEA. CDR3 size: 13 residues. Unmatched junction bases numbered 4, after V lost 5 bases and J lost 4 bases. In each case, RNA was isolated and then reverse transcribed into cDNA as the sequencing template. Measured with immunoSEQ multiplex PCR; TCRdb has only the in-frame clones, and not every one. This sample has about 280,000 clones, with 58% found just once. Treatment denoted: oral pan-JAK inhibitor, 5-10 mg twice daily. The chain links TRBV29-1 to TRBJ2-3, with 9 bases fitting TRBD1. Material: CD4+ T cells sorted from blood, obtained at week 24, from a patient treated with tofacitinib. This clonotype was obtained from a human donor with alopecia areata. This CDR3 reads CSVLQGAADTQYF. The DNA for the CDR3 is TGCAGCGTTCTACAGGGGGCAGCAGATACGCAGTATTTT.